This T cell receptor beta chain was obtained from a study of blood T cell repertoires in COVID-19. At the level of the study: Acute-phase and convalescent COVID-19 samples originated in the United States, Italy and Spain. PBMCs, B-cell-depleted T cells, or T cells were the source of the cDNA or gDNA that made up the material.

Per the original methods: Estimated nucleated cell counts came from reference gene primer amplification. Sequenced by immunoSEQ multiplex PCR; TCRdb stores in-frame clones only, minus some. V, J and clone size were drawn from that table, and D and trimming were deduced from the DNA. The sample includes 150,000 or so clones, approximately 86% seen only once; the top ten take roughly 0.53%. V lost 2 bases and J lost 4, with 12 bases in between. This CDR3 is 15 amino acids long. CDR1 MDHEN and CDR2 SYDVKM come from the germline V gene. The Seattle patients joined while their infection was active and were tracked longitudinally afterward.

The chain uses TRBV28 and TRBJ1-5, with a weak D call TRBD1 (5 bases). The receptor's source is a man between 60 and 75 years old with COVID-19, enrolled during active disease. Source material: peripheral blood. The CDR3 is CASSLTQGGNQPQHF. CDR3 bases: TGTGCCAGCAGTTTAACGCAGGGTGGGAATCAGCCCCAGCATTTT.